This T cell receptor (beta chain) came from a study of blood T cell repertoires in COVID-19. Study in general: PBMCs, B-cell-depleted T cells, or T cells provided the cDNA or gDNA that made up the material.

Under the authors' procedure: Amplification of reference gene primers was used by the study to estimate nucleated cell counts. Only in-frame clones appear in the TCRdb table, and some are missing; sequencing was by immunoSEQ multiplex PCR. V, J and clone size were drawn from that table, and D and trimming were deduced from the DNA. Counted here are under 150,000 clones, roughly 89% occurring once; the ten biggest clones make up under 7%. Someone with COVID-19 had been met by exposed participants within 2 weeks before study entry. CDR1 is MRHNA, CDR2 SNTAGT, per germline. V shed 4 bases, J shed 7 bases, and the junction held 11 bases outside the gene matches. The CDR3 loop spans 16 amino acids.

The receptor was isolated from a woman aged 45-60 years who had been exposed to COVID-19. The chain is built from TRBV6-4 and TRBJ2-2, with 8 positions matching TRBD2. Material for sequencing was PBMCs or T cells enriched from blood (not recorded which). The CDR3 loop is CASSAQAGARVGELFF. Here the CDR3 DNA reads TGTGCCAGCAGTGCCCAAGCGGGAGCGCGGGTCGGGGAGCTGTTTTTT.